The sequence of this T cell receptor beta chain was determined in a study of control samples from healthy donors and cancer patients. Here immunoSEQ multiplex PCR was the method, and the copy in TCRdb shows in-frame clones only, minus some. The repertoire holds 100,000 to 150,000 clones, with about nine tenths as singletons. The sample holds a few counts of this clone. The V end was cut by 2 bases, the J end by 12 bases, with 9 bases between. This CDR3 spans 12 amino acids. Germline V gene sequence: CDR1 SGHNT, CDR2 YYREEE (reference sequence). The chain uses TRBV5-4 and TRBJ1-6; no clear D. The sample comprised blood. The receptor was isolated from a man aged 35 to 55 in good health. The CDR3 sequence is CASSLDGEPLHF. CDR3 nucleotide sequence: TGTGCCAGCAGCTTAGACGGGGAACCCCTCCACTTT.